This entry is about one T cell receptor (beta chain). The data stem from a study of blood T cell repertoires in COVID-19. At the level of the study: The samples span acute and convalescent COVID-19 from the United States, Italy and Spain. Sample material is recorded as cDNA or gDNA derived from T cells, B-cell-depleted T cells, or PBMCs.

In the source study's methods: Nucleated cell number was recorded as an estimate derived from reference gene primer amplification. TCRdb's copy holds only in-frame clones and misses some; the assay was immunoSEQ multiplex PCR. V and J calls and clone size come straight from that table; D and trimming were deduced from the DNA. The sample records hundreds of thousands of clones, roughly 86% being singletons. Germline trimming cut 0 bases from V and 6 bases from J; bases unmatched to any gene: 13. The CDR3 spans 18 residues. The germline gives CDR1 SGHRS, CDR2 YFSETQ. This clonotype originated in a human donor in a cohort sampled during active COVID-19. V and J are TRBV5-1 and TRBJ2-1, with 9 bases matching TRBD1. Sequences were obtained from peripheral blood. CDR3 in DNA: TGCGCCAGCAGCTTGGCCGCTCGTTTGGGGACAGGGCCCAATGAGCAGTTCTTC. It codes for CASSLAARLGTGPNEQFF.